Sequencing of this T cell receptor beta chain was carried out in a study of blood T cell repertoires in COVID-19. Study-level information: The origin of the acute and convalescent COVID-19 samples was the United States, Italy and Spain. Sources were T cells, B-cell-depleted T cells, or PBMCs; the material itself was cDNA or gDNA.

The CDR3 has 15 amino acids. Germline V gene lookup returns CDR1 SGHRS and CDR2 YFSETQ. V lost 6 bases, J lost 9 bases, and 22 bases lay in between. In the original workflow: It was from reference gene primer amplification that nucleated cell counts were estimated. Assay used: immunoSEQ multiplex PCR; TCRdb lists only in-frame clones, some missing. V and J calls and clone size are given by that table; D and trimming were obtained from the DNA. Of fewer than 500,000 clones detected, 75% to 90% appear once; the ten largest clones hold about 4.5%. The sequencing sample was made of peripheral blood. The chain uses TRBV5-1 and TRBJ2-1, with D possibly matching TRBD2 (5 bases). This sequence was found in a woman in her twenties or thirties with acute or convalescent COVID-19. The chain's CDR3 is CASTMLAGDHSEQFF. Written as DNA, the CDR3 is TGCGCCAGCACTATGCTGGCGGGCGATCATAGTGAGCAGTTCTTC.